These T cell receptor beta chains were read from a single sample in a study of human T cells and chemical hapten exposure. TCRdb processed the RACE reads anew with MiXCR; each CDR3 protein has one entry. This table has more than 300,000 distinct CDR3 sequences, 4% to 6% appearing once. Material: whole blood, obtained in connection with sensitization to the hapten diphenylcyclopropenone (DPC). The receptors derive from a woman aged 50 to 65 with alopecia areata. Some clones in this sample may be carry-over from other donors' samples. CDR3s include the opening cysteine and the closing phenylalanine or tryptophan. D genes are given only for firm matches. Size is stated for part of the rows, as once, few or many counts, or as a class when the clone is expanded.

TRBV11-2	few	TRBD2	TRBJ2-3	CASSLTSGSYADTQYF	TGTGCCAGCAGCTTAACGAGCGGGAGCTACGCAGATACGCAGTATTTT
TRBV9	.	.	TRBJ1-5	CASSVIKGPRGRSNQPQHF	TGTGCCAGCAGCGTAATAAAGGGACCCCGAGGGAGGAGCAATCAGCCCCAGCATTTT
TRBV5-1	many	.	TRBJ2-6	CASSIDSSGANVLTF	TGCGCCAGCAGTATCGACAGCTCTGGGGCCAACGTCCTGACTTTC
TRBV29-1	many	.	TRBJ2-1	CSVEAGTLWGEQFF	TGCAGCGTTGAAGCGGGAACACTATGGGGTGAGCAGTTCTTC
TRBV7-2	.	TRBD1	TRBJ2-5	CASGKTGGRVIGETQYF	TGTGCCAGCGGCAAGACAGGGGGCAGGGTAATAGGAGAGACCCAGTACTTC
TRBV7-2	many	TRBD2	TRBJ2-3	CASSLTIRGSGVDTQYF	TGTGCCAGCAGCTTAACGATTCGGGGTAGCGGGGTAGATACGCAGTATTTT
TRBV2	.	TRBD1	TRBJ2-3	CASPLGTGRHTQYF	TGTGCCAGCCCTTTGGGGACAGGGAGACATACGCAGTATTTT
TRBV7-9	few	.	TRBJ2-7	CASSLVGSAYEQYF	TGTGCCAGCAGCTTAGTGGGTTCCGCCTACGAGCAGTACTTC
TRBV5-4	.	.	TRBJ2-3	CASSQHGGLDTQYF	TGTGCCAGCAGCCAGCATGGGGGCTTAGATACGCAGTATTTT
TRBV20-1	many	TRBD1	TRBJ2-3	CSAETGFSDTQYF	TGCAGTGCCGAGACAGGGTTTTCAGATACGCAGTATTTT
TRBV24-1	many	.	TRBJ2-1	CATSDLVSSAREQFF	TGTGCCACCAGTGATTTGGTTTCGTCGGCCCGCGAGCAGTTCTTC
TRBV29-1	many	.	TRBJ1-1	CSVDSGRTEAFF	TGCAGCGTTGACAGCGGGCGCACTGAAGCTTTCTTT
TRBV4-1	many	.	TRBJ2-3	CASSQGTGRTDTQYF	TGCGCCAGCAGCCAGGGAACAGGGAGAACAGATACGCAGTATTTT
TRBV20-1	.	.	TRBJ2-5	CSARGPLGETQYF	TGCAGTGCTAGGGGCCCTCTCGGGGAGACCCAGTACTTC
TRBV6-2/TRBV6-3	.	TRBD1	TRBJ2-7	CASSHLTGASREQYF	TGTGCCAGCAGCCACCTGACAGGGGCCTCGCGGGAGCAGTACTTC
TRBV6-6	.	TRBD2	TRBJ2-1	CASSNERGGYNEQFF	TGTGCCAGCAGTAACGAGCGGGGGGGGTACAATGAGCAGTTCTTC
TRBV12-3/TRBV12-4	few	.	TRBJ2-7	CASSWEASPSYEQYF	TGTGCCAGCAGTTGGGAGGCTTCACCCTCCTACGAGCAGTACTTC
TRBV5-4	.	TRBD1	TRBJ2-1	CASSQDRALYNEQFF	TGTGCCAGCAGCCAGGACAGGGCCCTTTACAATGAGCAGTTCTTC
TRBV29-1	many	.	TRBJ1-2	CSVEDGYGYTF	TGCAGCGTTGAAGACGGTTACGGCTACACCTTC
TRBV29-1	many	TRBD2	TRBJ2-1	CSVVGGVAYNEQFF	TGCAGCGTTGTGGGAGGGGTAGCCTACAATGAGCAGTTCTTC
TRBV12-3/TRBV12-4	many	.	TRBJ2-2	CASRLTGRTGELFF	TGTGCCAGCAGGCTGACTGGGCGCACCGGGGAGCTGTTTTTT
TRBV15	many	.	TRBJ2-7	CATSRELEVFHEQYF	TGTGCCACCAGCAGAGAGCTTGAAGTGTTCCACGAGCAGTACTTC
TRBV12-3/TRBV12-4	.	TRBD1	TRBJ1-5	CASSDAGGYSNQPQHF	TGTGCCAGCAGTGATGCAGGGGGGTATAGCAATCAGCCCCAGCATTTT
TRBV14	many	.	TRBJ2-6	CASSQEGFGRALSGANVLTF	TGTGCCAGCAGCCAAGAGGGCTTCGGCAGGGCGCTATCTGGGGCCAACGTCCTGACTTTC
TRBV5-1	many	TRBD1	TRBJ1-1	CASSPTGAGGQGEAFF	TGCGCCAGCAGCCCGACAGGGGCGGGAGGGCAAGGTGAAGCTTTCTTT
TRBV28	few	.	TRBJ1-1	CASSFTFEAFF	TGTGCCAGCAGTTTTACATTTGAAGCTTTCTTT
TRBV27	few	.	TRBJ1-1	CASSFLVGTNTEAFF	TGTGCCAGCAGCTTCCTGGTAGGGACCAACACTGAAGCTTTCTTT
TRBV9	.	TRBD1	TRBJ2-1	CASSVAGQGALREQFF	TGTGCCAGCAGCGTAGCGGGACAGGGGGCCCTTAGAGAGCAGTTCTTC
TRBV5-6	few	.	TRBJ1-2	CASSPSGVYGGYTF	TGTGCCAGCAGTCCGTCAGGGGTCTATGGCGGCTACACCTTC
TRBV5-1	few	.	TRBJ1-6	CASSPTGSESPLHF	TGCGCCAGCAGCCCGACAGGTTCTGAATCACCCCTCCACTTT
TRBV9	few	.	TRBJ1-1	CASSPWGGTEAFF	TGTGCCAGCAGCCCCTGGGGAGGCACTGAAGCTTTCTTT
TRBV7-2	few	TRBD2	TRBJ2-3	CASSLELAGGAYTQYF	TGTGCCAGCAGCTTGGAACTAGCGGGAGGGGCCTATACGCAGTATTTT
TRBV12-3/TRBV12-4	many	.	TRBJ2-3	CASSSDSASTDTQYF	TGTGCCAGCAGTTCGGACAGCGCTAGCACAGATACGCAGTATTTT
TRBV5-5	many	.	TRBJ2-4	CASSLGHNIQYF	TGTGCCAGCAGCTTGGGACATAACATTCAGTACTTC
TRBV5-6	many	.	TRBJ1-4	CASSFIATNEKLFF	TGTGCCAGCAGCTTTATTGCAACTAATGAAAAACTGTTTTTT
TRBV6-5	many	TRBD1	TRBJ2-2	CASSRAGTGTGELFF	TGTGCCAGCAGCCGTGCGGGGACAGGCACCGGGGAGCTGTTTTTT
TRBV9	.	.	TRBJ2-7	CASSVATSGHEQYF	TGTGCCAGCAGCGTAGCTACTAGTGGCCACGAGCAGTACTTC
TRBV3-1	many	.	TRBJ2-7	CASSPFGPSYEQYF	TGTGCCAGCAGCCCCTTCGGGCCCTCCTACGAGCAGTACTTC
TRBV4-2	few	.	TRBJ1-2	CASSQDPTGRSNYGYTF	TGTGCCAGCAGCCAAGATCCCACAGGGAGAAGCAACTATGGCTACACCTTC
TRBV10-3	few	.	TRBJ2-7	CAISPLPADYEQYF	TGTGCCATCAGTCCCCTCCCAGCTGACTACGAGCAGTACTTC
TRBV12-3/TRBV12-4	many	.	TRBJ2-2	CASPWLGELFF	TGTGCCAGCCCTTGGCTCGGGGAGCTGTTTTTT
TRBV29-1	.	TRBD1	TRBJ1-3	CSVESTGGTGNTIYF	TGCAGCGTTGAGAGCACAGGGGGAACAGGAAACACCATATATTTT
TRBV29-1	many	.	TRBJ2-7	CSVAGKGGPGDEQYF	TGCAGCGTTGCAGGAAAGGGGGGGCCCGGGGACGAGCAGTACTTC
TRBV5-1	.	TRBD2	TRBJ2-7	CASSLDPGTSINEQYF	TGCGCCAGCAGCTTGGATCCCGGGACTAGCATCAACGAGCAGTACTTC
TRBV29-1	few	.	TRBJ2-3	CSVEERRGRTDTQYF	TGCAGCGTTGAGGAGCGCAGGGGCCGCACAGATACGCAGTATTTT
TRBV2	few	.	TRBJ1-6	CASSDTAASANSPLHF	TGTGCCAGCAGTGACACGGCTGCCTCTGCTAATTCACCCCTCCACTTT
TRBV20-1	many	TRBD2	TRBJ2-7	CSASGLAGTSGLYEQYF	TGCAGTGCCTCCGGCCTTGCCGGGACTAGCGGCCTCTACGAGCAGTACTTC
TRBV7-2	few	TRBD1	TRBJ1-2	CASSPRQGLGYGYTF	TGTGCCAGCAGCCCCCGACAGGGCTTAGGATATGGCTACACCTTC
TRBV2	few	.	TRBJ1-1	CASTGLSEAFF	TGTGCCAGCACAGGGCTTTCCGAAGCTTTCTTT
TRBV6-1	.	.	TRBJ2-2	CATPSVNSGELFF	TGTGCCACCCCGAGCGTGAACAGCGGGGAGCTGTTTTTT
TRBV4-3	few	.	TRBJ2-2	CASSQDVAGNTGELFF	TGCGCCAGCAGCCAAGATGTAGCCGGGAACACCGGGGAGCTGTTTTTT
TRBV21-1	.	.	TRBJ2-5	CASSKRRGPSETQYF	TGTGCCAGCAGCAAAAGGCGGGGGCCAAGCGAGACCCAGTACTTC
TRBV3-1	many	TRBD1	TRBJ1-1	CASSPGTGGRLTEAFF	TGTGCCAGCAGCCCCGGGACAGGGGGGAGGCTAACTGAAGCTTTCTTT
TRBV7-2	few	TRBD1	TRBJ1-4	CASSFTSTGRAEKLFF	TGTGCCAGCAGCTTCACATCGACAGGGCGCGCGGAAAAACTGTTTTTT
TRBV5-1	many	TRBD2	TRBJ2-3	CASRGSGREADTQYF	TGCGCCAGCCGCGGCAGCGGGAGGGAGGCAGATACGCAGTATTTT
TRBV19	many	.	TRBJ1-2	CASSGDRPSSGYTF	TGTGCCAGTAGTGGTGACCGTCCCTCGAGTGGCTACACCTTC